These 8 T cell receptor beta chains share one sample of origin, sequenced in a study of T cells after yellow fever vaccination. TCRdb called the 5' RACE reads again in MiXCR, with one record for every CDR3 protein. There are 250,000 to 400,000 distinct CDR3 sequences in the sample; roughly 4.3% occur only once, and roughly 25% lies in the top ten. The material sequenced was PBMCs, taken 5 days after the yellow fever booster vaccination. The origin of the receptors is a man younger than 30 who received the YFV17D yellow fever vaccine.

The CDR3 region has the DNA TGCAGCGTTGGGTTGGCCAGTGAAGCTTTCTTT. Protein sequence: CSVGLASEAFF. The gene calls are TRBV29-1 and TRBJ1-1; D remains ambiguous. The V end was cut by 4 bases, the J end by 7 bases, with 10 bases between. Looked up from germline, CDR1 is SQVTM and CDR2 is ANQGSEA. CDR3 length equals 11 residues.

V usage is TRBV6-1 and J usage is TRBJ2-3; TRBD2 aligns across 14 bases. V dropped 1 base and J dropped 3; count of bases not matched to a gene: 6. The CDR3 spans 18 residues. Germline assignment: CDR1 MNHNS and CDR2 SASEGT. The CDR3 is CASSEVETSGGATDTQYF. CDR3 DNA sequence: TGTGCCAGCAGTGAAGTGGAGACTAGCGGGGGGGCGACAGATACGCAGTATTTT.

This clonotype was counted only a few times. The chain employs TRBV12-3 or TRBV12-4 and TRBJ2-1; D unresolved. V lost 5 bases and J lost 7, with 6 bases in between. The CDR3 extends over 11 amino acids. CDR3 in DNA: TGTGCCAGCAGTAAAGGGAATGAGCAGTTCTTC. Translated: CASSKGNEQFF.

There are many counts of this clonotype. V is TRBV7-9 and J is TRBJ1-2; a possible D gene is TRBD1 (6 bases). V dropped 3 bases and J dropped 11 bases, with 10 bases sitting between them. The CDR3 has 11 residues. Per the germline V gene, CDR1 is SEHNR and CDR2 is FQNEAQ (reference sequence). CDR3 in amino acids: CASSFTGRYTF. CDR3 sequence (DNA): TGTGCCAGCAGCTTTACAGGGCGGTACACCTTC.

This clonotype appeared a few times. The genes are TRBV10-2 and TRBJ2-2, with D possibly matching TRBD2 (5 bases). Germline CDR1 is WSHSY and CDR2 is SAAADI. Trimming removed 7 bases from V and 1 base from J, with 10 bases in between. The CDR3 runs to 14 residues. The CDR3 sequence is CASITGKNTGELFF. CDR3 DNA: TGCGCCAGCATTACCGGGAAGAACACCGGGGAGCTGTTTTTT.

A few counts support this clonotype. V usage is TRBV25-1 and J usage is TRBJ2-1; TRBD2 matches 9 bases. Germline V gives CDR1 MGHDK, CDR2 SYGVNS. With 7 bases clipped from V and 1 base from J, the junction kept 2 bases outside the gene matches. This CDR3 region has 14 residues. DNA for the CDR3: TGTGCCAGCACCACTAGCGGGTCCTACAATGAGCAGTTCTTC. The encoded protein is CASTTSGSYNEQFF.

This clonotype appeared a few times. The CDR3 sequence is CAAYRAPSYEQYF. CDR3 DNA: TGTGCCGCATACCGGGCGCCCTCCTACGAGCAGTACTTC. The chain has TRBV12-3 or TRBV12-4 and TRBJ2-7; D call uncertain. There are 13 residues in the CDR3. V lost 11 bases, J lost 0 bases, and 14 bases lay in between.

This clonotype was detected ten times or more. The chain couples TRBV5-1 to TRBJ1-5, with D perhaps TRBD1 (5 bases). The V end lost 2 bases, the J end lost 4 bases, and 16 bases lay between the germline ends. CDR3 length: 16 amino acids. Germline CDR1 SGHRS, CDR2 YFSETQ. CDR3 DNA sequence: TGCGCCAGCAGCTTAGGGTTTGGTGGGGGTAATCAGCCCCAGCATTTT. This codes for CASSLGFGGGNQPQHF.